These 9 T cell receptor beta chains came from one sample sequenced in a study of blood T cell repertoires in COVID-19. Only in-frame clones appear in the TCRdb table, and some are missing; sequencing was by immunoSEQ multiplex PCR. This sample yields more than 110,000 clones, of which around nine tenths are seen a single time; just under 3% belongs to the top ten. What was sequenced was peripheral blood. Receptor source: a man aged 60 to 75 with active or convalescent COVID-19.

The chain joins TRBV9 to TRBJ1-1; D is perhaps TRBD1 (5 bases). This CDR3 has 18 amino acids. Between the trimmed V and J ends, which lost 4 bases and 0 bases, there was a span of 22 bases. Germline V gives CDR1 SGDLS, CDR2 YYNGEE. The CDR3 spells CASSRRGGAASLNTEAFF. For the CDR3, the DNA is TGTGCCAGCAGCCGCCGCGGAGGGGCCGCTTCCTTGAACACTGAAGCTTTCTTT.

The chain uses TRBV5-1 and TRBJ2-1; 8 nucleotides line up with TRBD2. CDR1 is SGHRS, CDR2 YFSETQ, per germline. J was trimmed by 9 bases and V by 2 bases; bases with no gene match: 7. This CDR3 spans 14 amino acids. Written as DNA, the CDR3 is TGCGCCAGCAGCTTTAACGGGGGGGCCGGTGAGCAGTTCTTC. This gives the protein CASSFNGGAGEQFF. Complete variable domain (other parts from reference TRBV5-1 and TRBJ2-1): KAGVTQTPRYLIKTRGQQVTLSCSPISGHRSVSWYQQTPGQGLQFLFEYFSETQRNKGNFPGRFSGRQFSNSRSEMNVSTLELGDSALYLCASSFNGGAGEQFFGPGTRLTVL.

V is TRBV14 and J is TRBJ1-2; tentative D call: TRBD1 (5 bases). Trimming took 1 base from V and 3 from J, leaving 15 bases between them. CDR3 length: 16 amino acids. Germline CDR1 and CDR2: SGHDN and FVKESK. CDR3 in DNA: TGTGCCAGCAGCCAAGGGGCGTGGGGCGTTGACTATGGCTACACCTTC. As protein: CASSQGAWGVDYGYTF.

The chain joins TRBV5-1 to TRBJ2-7; 9 nucleotides align to TRBD2. This CDR3 has 18 residues. From germline, CDR1 is SGHRS and CDR2 YFSETQ. J gave up 2 bases and V 0 bases, and 12 bases lay outside the gene matches. CDR3 sequence reads: CASSLGPSGVELTYEQYF. DNA of the CDR3: TGCGCCAGCAGCTTGGGGCCTAGCGGGGTCGAACTTACCTACGAGCAGTACTTC. Full variable domain (missing parts from reference TRBV5-1 and TRBJ2-7): KAGVTQTPRYLIKTRGQQVTLSCSPISGHRSVSWYQQTPGQGLQFLFEYFSETQRNKGNFPGRFSGRQFSNSRSEMNVSTLELGDSALYLCASSLGPSGVELTYEQYFGPGTRLTVT.

The chain carries TRBV7-2 and TRBJ2-7, with TRBD2 matching 11 bases. Trimming took 5 bases from V and 0 from J; bases not matched to a gene: 3. The CDR3 is 15 amino acids. Germline CDR1 and CDR2: SGHTA and FQGNSA. CDR3 sequence (DNA): TGTGCCAGCAGCACTAGCGGGAGTTACTCCTACGAGCAGTACTTC. Translating gives CASSTSGSYSYEQYF.

V gene TRBV10-3 combines with J gene TRBJ2-1; 10 bases match TRBD2. Germline V gives CDR1 ENHRY, CDR2 SYGVKD. Trimming removed 10 bases from V and 2 bases from J; junction bases left unmatched: 5. This CDR3 has 14 residues. In DNA form, the CDR3 reads TGTGCCACCAGCGGGGGGGCAACCTACAATGAGCAGTTCTTC. Amino acids: CATSGGATYNEQFF.

The gene calls are TRBV6-5 and TRBJ1-5, with D perhaps TRBD1 (5 bases). The V gene's germline CDR1 is MNHEY and CDR2 SVGAGI. There are 14 residues in the CDR3. The ends were cut back, 4 bases at V and 4 bases at J, with 11 bases in the middle. This CDR3 reads CASSWIGGNQPQHF. The DNA for the CDR3 is TGTGCCAGCAGTTGGATTGGGGGGAATCAGCCCCAGCATTTT.

The gene calls are TRBV24-1 and TRBJ1-1; 11 bases are a match to TRBD1. The CDR3 spans 16 residues. Germline CDR1 reads KGHDR; CDR2 reads SFDVKD. Germline trimming cut 8 bases from V and 1 base from J; bases unmatched to any gene: 8. Written as DNA, the CDR3 is TGTGCCACCACCCCGGGACAGGGGGGGTCGAACACTGAAGCTTTCTTT. This gives the protein CATTPGQGGSNTEAFF.

The table lists this clone with many counts. The V and J genes are TRBV25-1 and TRBJ2-1, with D possibly TRBD2 on 5 matching bases. The CDR3 sequence is 14 residues long. Germline CDR1 is MGHDK and CDR2 is SYGVNS. Trimming took 6 bases from V and 6 from J, leaving 15 bases between them. The CDR3 DNA reads TGTGCCAGCAGCGCCAGCGTTGAGGGCAATGAGCAGTTCTTC. Residues: CASSASVEGNEQFF.